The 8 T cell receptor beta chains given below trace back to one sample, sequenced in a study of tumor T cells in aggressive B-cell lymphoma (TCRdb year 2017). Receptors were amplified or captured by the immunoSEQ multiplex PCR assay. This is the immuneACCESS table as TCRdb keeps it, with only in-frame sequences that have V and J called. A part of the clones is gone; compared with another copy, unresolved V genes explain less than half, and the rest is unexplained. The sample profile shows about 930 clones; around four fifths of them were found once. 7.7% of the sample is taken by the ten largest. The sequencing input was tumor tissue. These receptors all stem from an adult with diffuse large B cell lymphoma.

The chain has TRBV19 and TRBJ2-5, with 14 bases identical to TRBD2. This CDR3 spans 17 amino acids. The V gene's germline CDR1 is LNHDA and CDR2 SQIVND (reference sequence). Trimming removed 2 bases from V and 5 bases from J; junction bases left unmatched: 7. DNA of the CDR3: TGTGCCAGTAGTATAACCCCCGGGACTAGCGGGGGTGAGACCCAGTACTTC. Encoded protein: CASSITPGTSGGETQYF. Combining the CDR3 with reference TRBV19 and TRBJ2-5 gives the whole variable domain DGGITQSPKYLFRKEGQNVTLSCEQNLNHDAMYWYRQDPGQGLRLIYYSQIVNDFQKGDIAEGYSVSREKKESFPLTVTSAQKNPTAFYLCASSITPGTSGGETQYFGPGTRLLVL.

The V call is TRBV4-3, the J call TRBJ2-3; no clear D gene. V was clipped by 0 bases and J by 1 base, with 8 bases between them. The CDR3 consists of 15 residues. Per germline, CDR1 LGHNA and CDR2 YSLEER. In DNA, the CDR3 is TGCGCCAGCAGCCAAGATTGGGCAGGCACAGATACGCAGTATTTT. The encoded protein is CASSQDWAGTDTQYF.

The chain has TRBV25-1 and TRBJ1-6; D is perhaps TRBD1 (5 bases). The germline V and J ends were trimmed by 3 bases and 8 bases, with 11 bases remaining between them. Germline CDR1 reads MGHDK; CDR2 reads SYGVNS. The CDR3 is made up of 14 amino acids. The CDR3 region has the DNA TGTGCCAGCAGTGATGGCAGGGATCATTCACCCCTCCACTTT. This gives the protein CASSDGRDHSPLHF.

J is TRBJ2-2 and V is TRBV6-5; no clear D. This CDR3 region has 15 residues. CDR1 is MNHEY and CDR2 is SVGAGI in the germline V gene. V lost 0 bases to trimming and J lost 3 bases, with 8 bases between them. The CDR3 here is CASSYSASYTGELFF. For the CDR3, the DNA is TGTGCCAGCAGTTACTCAGCCTCATACACCGGGGAGCTGTTTTTT.

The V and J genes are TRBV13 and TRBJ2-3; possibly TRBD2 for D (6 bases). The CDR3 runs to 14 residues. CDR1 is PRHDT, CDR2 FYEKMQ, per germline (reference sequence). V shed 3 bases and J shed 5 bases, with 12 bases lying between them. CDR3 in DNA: TGTGCCAGCAGCTTTTCGGAGGGGCTAGATACGCAGTATTTT. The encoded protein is CASSFSEGLDTQYF.

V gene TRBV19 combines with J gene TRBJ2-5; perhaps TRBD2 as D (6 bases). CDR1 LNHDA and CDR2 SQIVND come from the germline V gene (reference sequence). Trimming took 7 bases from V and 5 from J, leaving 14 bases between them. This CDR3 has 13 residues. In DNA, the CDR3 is TGTGCCAGTAAACCCGCGGCGGGGGAGACCCAGTACTTC. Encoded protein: CASKPAAGETQYF. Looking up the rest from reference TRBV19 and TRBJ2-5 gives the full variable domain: DGGITQSPKYLFRKEGQNVTLSCEQNLNHDAMYWYRQDPGQGLRLIYYSQIVNDFQKGDIAEGYSVSREKKESFPLTVTSAQKNPTAFYLCASKPAAGETQYFGPGTRLLVL.

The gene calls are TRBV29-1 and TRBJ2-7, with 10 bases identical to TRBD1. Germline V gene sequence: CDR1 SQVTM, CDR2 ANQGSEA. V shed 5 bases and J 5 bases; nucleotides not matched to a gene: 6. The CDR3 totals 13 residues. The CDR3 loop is CSVRQGASDEQYF. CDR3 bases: TGCAGCGTTAGACAGGGGGCCAGCGACGAGCAGTACTTC.

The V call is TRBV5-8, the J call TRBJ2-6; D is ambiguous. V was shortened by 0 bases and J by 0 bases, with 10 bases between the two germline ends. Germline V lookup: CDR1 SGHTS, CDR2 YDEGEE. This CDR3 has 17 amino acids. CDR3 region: CASSLVLDNSGANVLTF. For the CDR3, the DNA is TGTGCCAGCAGCTTGGTATTAGATAACTCTGGGGCCAACGTCCTGACTTTC.